This T cell receptor beta chain comes out of a study of T cells in Graves' hyperthyroidism and ophthalmopathy. Overall study: Peripheral blood was taken when the disease was first diagnosed, before any treatment began. Study observations and caveats: Blood also carried most thyroid clonotypes expanded above 0.001.

The trim removed 5 bases at V and 9 bases at J, leaving 6 bases unmatched. The CDR3 is made up of 13 amino acids. Used for diagnoses were clinical symptoms, serum thyroxine and TRAb, thyroid ultrasound and orbital computed tomography. This clonotype came up many times. Antigen specificity is unknown. The CDR3 regions of TCR beta were amplified from RNA transcripts. The TCR CDR3 was amplified in a first-round RT-PCR using the HTBI primer set. One entry per CDR3 protein, called by TCRdb with MiXCR from the multiplex PCR reads. This sample carries hundreds of thousands of distinct CDR3 sequences, approximately 14% of them seen once, and the ten largest clones take 7.7%.

Sequenced: blood. This receptor was taken from a woman between 18 and 29 years old with Graves' hyperthyroidism. This chain links TRBV12-3 or TRBV12-4 with TRBJ2-1; 8 bases are a match to TRBD2. CDR3 amino acids: CASSQLAVGEQFF. DNA for the CDR3: TGTGCCAGCAGTCAACTAGCGGTGGGTGAGCAGTTCTTC.